This T cell receptor beta chain was found in a study of shared clonotypes between healthy human individuals. Study in general: The study used three CD4 naive, three CD4 memory, two CD8 naive and one CD8 memory plate per donor.

General observations from the study: Shared clonotypes: about 5% naive CD4, roughly 3.8% naive CD8, under 2.5% memory CD4, 0.35% to 0.5% memory CD8.

The data were produced by immunoSEQ multiplex PCR, yet TCRdb's version contains in-frame clones alone and is incomplete. The sample includes approximately 940,000 clones, 70% to 85% seen only once; the top ten take about 1.5%. On this clone: The target antigen is unknown.

With V trimmed by 5 bases and J by 1 base, 3 bases remained unmatched. Per the germline V gene, CDR1 is SGHTA and CDR2 is FQGNSA. The CDR3 sequence is 14 residues long. The chain uses TRBV7-2 and TRBJ1-1, with 8 bases fitting TRBD1. The clonotype originates from a man in his late teens or twenties in good health. Sequenced input: memory CD4+ T cells sorted from blood. Subset in this sample: CD45RA-negative fraction. In DNA form, the CDR3 reads TGTGCCAGCAGCGTAACAGGGGGGAACACTGAAGCTTTCTTT. This sequence encodes CASSVTGGNTEAFF. Variable domain in full (rest from reference TRBV7-2 and TRBJ1-1): GAGVSQSPSNKVTEKGKDVELRCDPISGHTALYWYRQSLGQGLEFLIYFQGNSAPDKSGLPSDRFSAERTGGSVSTLTIQRTQQEDSAVYLCASSVTGGNTEAFFGQGTRLTVV.